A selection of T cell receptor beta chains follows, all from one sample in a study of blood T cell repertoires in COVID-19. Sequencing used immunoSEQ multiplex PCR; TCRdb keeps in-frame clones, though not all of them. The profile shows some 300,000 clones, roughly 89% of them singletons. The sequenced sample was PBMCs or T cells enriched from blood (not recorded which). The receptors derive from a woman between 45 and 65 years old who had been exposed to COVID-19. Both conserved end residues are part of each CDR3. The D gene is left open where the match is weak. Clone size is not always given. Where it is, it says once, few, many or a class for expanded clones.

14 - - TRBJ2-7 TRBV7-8 TGTGCCAGCAGCTTTTATGGCAGGGAGGACGAGCAGTACTTC CASSFYGREDEQYF
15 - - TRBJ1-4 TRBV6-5 TGTGCCAGCAACCCATGGGCCGCCCCGAATGAAAAACTGTTTTTT CASNPWAAPNEKLFF
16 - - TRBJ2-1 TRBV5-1 TGCGCCAGCAGCTTGGCCGGGACACCTTCCTACAATGAGCAGTTCTTC CASSLAGTPSYNEQFF
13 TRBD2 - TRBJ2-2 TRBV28 TGTGCCAGCAGGCTTAGCGGGGCCGGGGAGCTGTTTTTT CASRLSGAGELFF
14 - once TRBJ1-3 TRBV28 TGTGCCAGCAGTGGGAGGGGGGCTGGAAACACCATATATTTT CASSGRGAGNTIYF
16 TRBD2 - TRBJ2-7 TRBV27 TGTGCCAGCAGTCATGGGACGGGAGGGATGTCCTACGAGCAGTACTTC CASSHGTGGMSYEQYF
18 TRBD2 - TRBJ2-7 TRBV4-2 TGTGCCAGCAGCCAAGCCCTCCGGGTCGCGGGGGAGTCCTACGAGCAGTACTTC CASSQALRVAGESYEQYF
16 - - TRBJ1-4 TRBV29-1 TGCAGCGTCTCCACTCAGAGGGACCGGGGGTTAGAAAAACTGTTTTTT CSVSTQRDRGLEKLFF
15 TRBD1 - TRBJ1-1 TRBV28 TGTGCCAGCACTTCCGGAGGGACAGGCAACACTGAAGCTTTCTTT CASTSGGTGNTEAFF
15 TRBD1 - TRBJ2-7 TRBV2 TGTGCCAGCAGTGAAGTAGGACAGGGTCCCTACGAGCAGTACTTC CASSEVGQGPYEQYF